This T cell receptor beta chain comes out of a study of OX40 agonist ivuxolimab in advanced cancers. The table came from immunoSEQ multiplex PCR; TCRdb's copy has only in-frame clones and leaves some out. Altogether 20,000 to 25,000 clones are present, about 65% being singletons, with the ten largest covering about 20%. Study results and limitations: Averaging showed that CD8+ T cells had more expanded clones than CD4+ did. In the 0.1-3.0 mg/kg groups, partial responders showed among the lowest expansion.

This clone has more than one count but fewer than ten. Its antigen is unidentified. The receptor's source is an adult with an advanced solid tumor such as melanoma, head and neck, liver or kidney cancer. Sequencing used CD4+ or CD8+ T cells sorted from blood, obtained in a trial of the OX40 agonist ivuxolimab.

The CDR3 sequence: CATGVDYNSPLHF. In DNA, the CDR3 is TGTGCCACAGGGGTTGACTATAATTCACCCCTCCACTTT. V gene TRBV27 combines with J gene TRBJ1-6, with D possibly TRBD1 on 6 matching bases. CDR3 length: 13 residues. The ends were cut back, 10 bases at V and 3 bases at J, with 10 bases in the middle. CDR1 MNHEY and CDR2 SMNVEV come from the germline V gene (reference sequence).